The present T cell receptor (beta chain) was sequenced within a study of T cell repertoires in cytomegalovirus infection. This clonotype occurred many times. Antigen unknown. CDR3 size: 18 residues. Between the trimmed V and J ends, which lost 0 bases and 2 bases, there was a span of 18 bases. CDR1 is SGHTA and CDR2 is FQGNSA in the germline V gene. General study findings and limits: Dominating the ex vivo response were TCR beta clonotypes that were CMV-specific and HLA-C-restricted.

TCRdb redid the calling of the reads with MiXCR, one entry per CDR3 protein. Of fewer than 550,000 distinct CDR3 sequences in the sample, roughly 12% are singletons; the top ten hold roughly 10%. The TCR sequence derives from a human donor in good health (CMV status not recorded). Some clones in this sample may be carry-over from other donors' samples. The chain couples TRBV7-2 to TRBJ2-3, with D unresolved. Sequenced sample: PBMCs. This chain's CDR3 is CASSLASPLPAYTDTQYF. CDR3 DNA: TGTGCCAGCAGCTTAGCTTCTCCGTTGCCGGCTTACACAGATACGCAGTATTTT.